Each of the 4 T cell receptor beta chains below was sequenced from the same sample in a study of tumor-infiltrating lymphocytes in primary liver carcinoma (dated 2017 in TCRdb). Blood RNA was extracted from unsorted whole blood using TRIzol reagent, and germline DNA was obtained with the DNeasy Blood & Tissue kit. This sample was sequenced with an Illumina HiSeq 2500. TCRbeta-specific cDNA was reverse-transcribed from 500 ng total RNA using a constant-region primer and ProtoScript II reverse transcriptase. Construction of the TCRbeta libraries relied on three nested rounds of multiplex PCR, following a slightly modified ARM-PCR procedure. Each of the first two PCR rounds ran for about 11 cycles using multiplex TRBV1-TRBV30 forward primers together with a Cbeta reverse primer. TCRdb reanalyzed the raw reads on its own, using fastp at Q25 for trimming and MiXCR for clone calling, and kept in-frame beta chains. Rows with one shared CDR3 protein collapse into an entry with the most common genes and DNA. This sample gives approximately 210,000 distinct CDR3 sequences in total; around 60% of them show up just once. The top ten clones comprise approximately 6.6% of the sample.

What was sequenced was peripheral blood. The source is a woman aged 55 to 70 with primary liver carcinoma and hepatitis B virus infection.

The sample holds a few counts of this clonotype. The chain combines TRBV15 with TRBJ2-7; 7 nucleotides align to TRBD1. Unmatched junction bases numbered 4, after V lost 1 base and J lost 4 bases. CDR1 LNHNV and CDR2 YYDKDF come from the germline V gene (reference sequence). The CDR3 sequence is 14 residues long. CDR3 amino acids: CATSRAGTAYEQYF. Written as DNA, the CDR3 is TGTGCCACCAGCAGAGCCGGGACAGCTTACGAGCAGTACTTC.

Many counts were recorded for this clonotype. This chain connects TRBV6-6 to TRBJ1-5; D is unclear. The CDR3 runs 14 residues. Germline CDR1 reads MNHNY; CDR2 reads SVGAGI (reference sequence). V lost 4 bases and J 2 bases, leaving 9 bases between the germline ends. The CDR3 bases are TGTGCCAGCAGTTTAGAACTTGGCAATCAGCCCCAGCATTTT. Amino acid sequence: CASSLELGNQPQHF.

Points on this clonotype: One base away lies a much larger clone, so this may be a sequencing read error. This rearrangement joins TRBV4-1 to TRBJ2-1; the match to TRBD1 covers 8 bases. The ends lost 3 bases at V and 5 bases at J; junction bases unmatched: 6. CDR3 size: 15 residues. In germline, CDR1 is MGHRA, CDR2 YSYEKL. DNA of the CDR3: TGCGCCAGCAGCCAGACTCCGGGACAGGACAATGAGCAGTTCTTC. Its translation: CASSQTPGQDNEQFF.

This chain links TRBV21-1 with TRBJ1-1; the DNA was not used to check the table's D call, TRBD1. TRBV21-1 is reported as a pseudogene. This CDR3 contains 16 residues. CDR3 region: CASSARDQKRNTEAFF. DNA of the CDR3: TGTGCCAGCAGCGCCCGGGACCAAAAAAGGAACACTGAAGCTTTCTTT.